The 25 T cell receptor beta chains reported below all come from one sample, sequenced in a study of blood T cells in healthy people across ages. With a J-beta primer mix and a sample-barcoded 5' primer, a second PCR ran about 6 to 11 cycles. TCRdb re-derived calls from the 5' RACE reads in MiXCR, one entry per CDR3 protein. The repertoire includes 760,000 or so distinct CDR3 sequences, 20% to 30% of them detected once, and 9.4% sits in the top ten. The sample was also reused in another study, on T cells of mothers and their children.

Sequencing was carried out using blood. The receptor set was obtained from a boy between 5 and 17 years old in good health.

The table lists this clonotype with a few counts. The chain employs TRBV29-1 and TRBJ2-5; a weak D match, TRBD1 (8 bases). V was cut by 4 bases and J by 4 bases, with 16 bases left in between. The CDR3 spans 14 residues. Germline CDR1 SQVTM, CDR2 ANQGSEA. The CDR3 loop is CSVGTGGVGETQYF. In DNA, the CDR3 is TGCAGCGTTGGAACAGGGGGGGTGGGAGAGACCCAGTACTTC.

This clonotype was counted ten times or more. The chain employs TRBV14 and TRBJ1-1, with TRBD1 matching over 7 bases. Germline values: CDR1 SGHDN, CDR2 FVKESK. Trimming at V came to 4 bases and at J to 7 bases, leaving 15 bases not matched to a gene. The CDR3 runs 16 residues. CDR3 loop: CASSPFLGQEVNEAFF. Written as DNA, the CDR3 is TGTGCCAGCAGCCCCTTCCTTGGACAGGAGGTGAATGAAGCTTTCTTT.

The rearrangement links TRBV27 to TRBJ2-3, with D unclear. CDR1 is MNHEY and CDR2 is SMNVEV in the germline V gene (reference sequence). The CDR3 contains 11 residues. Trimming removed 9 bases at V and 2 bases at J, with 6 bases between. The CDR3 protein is CASQHTDTQYF. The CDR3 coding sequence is TGTGCCAGTCAGCACACAGATACGCAGTATTTT.

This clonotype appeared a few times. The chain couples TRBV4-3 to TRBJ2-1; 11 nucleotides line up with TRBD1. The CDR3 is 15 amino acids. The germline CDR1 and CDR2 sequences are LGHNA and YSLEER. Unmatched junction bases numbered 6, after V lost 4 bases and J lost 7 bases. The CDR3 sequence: CASSLGQGAPNEQFF. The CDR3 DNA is TGCGCCAGCAGCCTAGGACAGGGGGCTCCAAATGAGCAGTTCTTC.

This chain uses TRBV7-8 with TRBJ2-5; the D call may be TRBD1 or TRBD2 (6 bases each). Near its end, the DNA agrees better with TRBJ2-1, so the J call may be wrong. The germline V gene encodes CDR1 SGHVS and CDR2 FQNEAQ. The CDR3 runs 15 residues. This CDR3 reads CASRPGGGRGNEQFF. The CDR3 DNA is TGTGCCAGCCGACCCGGAGGGGGACGTGGGAATGAGCAGTTCTTC.

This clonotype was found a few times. CDR3 amino acids: CASSGPEYNEQFF. CDR3 in DNA: TGTGCCAGCAGTGGGCCGGAGTACAATGAGCAGTTCTTC. The chain has TRBV12-3 or TRBV12-4 and TRBJ2-1; D call uncertain. The V and J ends lost 5 bases and 4 bases respectively, with 9 bases between them. The CDR3 covers 13 residues.

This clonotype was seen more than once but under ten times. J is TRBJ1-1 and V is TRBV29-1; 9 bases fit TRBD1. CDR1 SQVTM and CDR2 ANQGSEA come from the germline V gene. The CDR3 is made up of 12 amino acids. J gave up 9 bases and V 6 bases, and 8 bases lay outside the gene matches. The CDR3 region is CSVRTGVMKAFF. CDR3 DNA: TGCAGCGTAAGGACAGGGGTAATGAAAGCTTTCTTT.

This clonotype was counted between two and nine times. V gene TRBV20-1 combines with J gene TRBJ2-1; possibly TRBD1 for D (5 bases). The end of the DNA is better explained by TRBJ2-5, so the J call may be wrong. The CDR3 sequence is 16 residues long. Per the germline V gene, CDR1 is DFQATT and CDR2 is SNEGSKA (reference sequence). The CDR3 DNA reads TGCAGTGCTAGAGATCCCCAGGGAAGAGGCCAAGAGACCCAGTACTTC. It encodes CSARDPQGRGQETQYF.

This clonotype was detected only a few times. The CDR3 DNA follows: TGTGCCAGCAGTTTGAGGGTTGGTCAGCCCCAGCATTTT. It yields the protein CASSLRVGQPQHF. The chain uses TRBV12-3 or TRBV12-4 and TRBJ1-5, with D hard to call. The CDR3 runs 13 residues. V was shortened by 3 bases and J by 6 bases, with 9 bases between the two germline ends.

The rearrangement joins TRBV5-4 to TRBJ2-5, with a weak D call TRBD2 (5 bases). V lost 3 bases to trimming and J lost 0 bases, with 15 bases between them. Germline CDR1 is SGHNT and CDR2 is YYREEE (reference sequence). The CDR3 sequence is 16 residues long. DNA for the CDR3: TGTGCCAGCAGCTCTGAGGGCGGAGCGAACCAAGAGACCCAGTACTTC. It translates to CASSSEGGANQETQYF.

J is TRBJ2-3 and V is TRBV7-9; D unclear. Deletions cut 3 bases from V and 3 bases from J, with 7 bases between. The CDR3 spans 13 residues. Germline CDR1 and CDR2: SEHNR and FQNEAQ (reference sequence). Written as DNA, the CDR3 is TGTGCCAGCAGCTTTCCTCAAACAGATACGCAGTATTTT. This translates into CASSFPQTDTQYF.

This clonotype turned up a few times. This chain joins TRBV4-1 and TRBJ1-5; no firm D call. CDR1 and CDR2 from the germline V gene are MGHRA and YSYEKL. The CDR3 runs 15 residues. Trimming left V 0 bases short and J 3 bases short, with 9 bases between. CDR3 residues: CASSQEDGLNQPQHF. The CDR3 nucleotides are TGCGCCAGCAGCCAAGAGGACGGACTCAATCAGCCCCAGCATTTT.

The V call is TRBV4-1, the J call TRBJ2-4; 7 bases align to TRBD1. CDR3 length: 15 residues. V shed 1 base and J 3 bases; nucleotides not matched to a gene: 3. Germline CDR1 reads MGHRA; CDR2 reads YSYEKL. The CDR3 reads CASSQGQGDKNIQYF. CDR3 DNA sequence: TGCGCCAGCAGCCAAGGACAGGGAGACAAAAACATTCAGTACTTC.

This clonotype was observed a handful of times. CDR3 DNA sequence: TGCGCCAGCAGCTTGGGGGGGGAATGGAACACTGAAGCTTTCTTT. This translates into CASSLGGEWNTEAFF. This chain uses TRBV5-1 with TRBJ1-1; tentative D call: TRBD1 (5 bases). This CDR3 has 15 amino acids. The V end was cut by 0 bases, the J end by 1 base, with 10 bases between. The germline V gene encodes CDR1 SGHRS and CDR2 YFSETQ.

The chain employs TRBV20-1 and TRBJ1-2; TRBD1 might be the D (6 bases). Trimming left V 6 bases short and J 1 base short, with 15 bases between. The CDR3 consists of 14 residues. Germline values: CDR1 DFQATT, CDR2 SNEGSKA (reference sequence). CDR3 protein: CSAQDRRYNYGYTF. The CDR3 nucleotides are TGCAGTGCACAAGACAGGCGATATAACTATGGCTACACCTTC.

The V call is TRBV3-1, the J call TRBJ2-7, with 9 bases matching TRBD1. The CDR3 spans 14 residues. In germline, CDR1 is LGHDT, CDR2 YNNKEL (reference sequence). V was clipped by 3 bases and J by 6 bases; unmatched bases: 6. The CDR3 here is CASSHPGQGTEQYF. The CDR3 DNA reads TGTGCCAGCAGCCACCCGGGACAGGGAACCGAGCAGTACTTC.

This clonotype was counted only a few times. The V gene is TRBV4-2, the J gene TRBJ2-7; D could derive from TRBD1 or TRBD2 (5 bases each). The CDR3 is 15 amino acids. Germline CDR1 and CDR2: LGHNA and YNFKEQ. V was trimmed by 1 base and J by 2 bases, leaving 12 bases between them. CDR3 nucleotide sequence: TGTGCCAGCAGCCAAGGGGGGTCTCTGCCCTACGAGCAGTACTTC. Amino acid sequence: CASSQGGSLPYEQYF.

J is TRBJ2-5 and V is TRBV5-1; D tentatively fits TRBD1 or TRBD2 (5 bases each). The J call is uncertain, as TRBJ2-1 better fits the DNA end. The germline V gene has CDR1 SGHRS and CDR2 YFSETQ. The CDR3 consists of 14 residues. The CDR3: CASSLGALRNEQFF. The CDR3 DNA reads TGCGCCAGCAGCCTCGGGGCCTTGCGGAATGAGCAGTTCTTC.

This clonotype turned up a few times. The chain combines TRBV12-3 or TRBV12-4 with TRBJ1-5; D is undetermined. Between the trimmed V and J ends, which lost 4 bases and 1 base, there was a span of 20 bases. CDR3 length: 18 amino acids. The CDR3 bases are TGTGCCAGCAGTTCGAACACTGGAACCTGGGGAAGCAATCAGCCCCAGCATTTT. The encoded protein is CASSSNTGTWGSNQPQHF.

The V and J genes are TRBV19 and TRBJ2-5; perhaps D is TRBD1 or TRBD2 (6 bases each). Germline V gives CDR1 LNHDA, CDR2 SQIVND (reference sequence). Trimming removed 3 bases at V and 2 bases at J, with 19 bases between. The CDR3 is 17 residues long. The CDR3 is CASSIQGTGVPQETQYF. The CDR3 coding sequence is TGTGCCAGTAGTATCCAGGGGACGGGGGTACCTCAAGAGACCCAGTACTTC.

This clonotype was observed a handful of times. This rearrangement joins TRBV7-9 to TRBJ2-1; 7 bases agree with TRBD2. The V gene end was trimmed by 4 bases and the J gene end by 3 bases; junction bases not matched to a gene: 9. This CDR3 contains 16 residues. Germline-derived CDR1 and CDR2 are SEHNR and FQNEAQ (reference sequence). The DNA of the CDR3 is TGTGCCAGCAGCTCAGGGCTAGCGGACGACTACAATGAGCAGTTCTTC. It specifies CASSSGLADDYNEQFF.

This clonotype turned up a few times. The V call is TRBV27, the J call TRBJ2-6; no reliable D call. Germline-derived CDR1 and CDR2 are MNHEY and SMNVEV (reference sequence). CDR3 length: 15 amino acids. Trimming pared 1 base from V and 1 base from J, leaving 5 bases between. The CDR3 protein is CASSLFGSGANVLTF. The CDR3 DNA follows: TGTGCCAGCAGTTTATTTGGGTCTGGGGCCAACGTCCTGACTTTC.

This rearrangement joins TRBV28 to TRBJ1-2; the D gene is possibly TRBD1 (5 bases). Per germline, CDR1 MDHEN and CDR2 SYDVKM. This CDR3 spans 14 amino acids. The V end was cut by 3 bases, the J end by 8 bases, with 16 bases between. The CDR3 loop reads CASSLVTGPQGYTF. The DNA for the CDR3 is TGTGCCAGCAGTTTGGTCACAGGACCCCAAGGCTACACCTTC.

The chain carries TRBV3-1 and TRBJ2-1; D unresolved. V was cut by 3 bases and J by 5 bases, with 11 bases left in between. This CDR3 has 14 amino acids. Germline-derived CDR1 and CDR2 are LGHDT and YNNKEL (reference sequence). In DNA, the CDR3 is TGTGCCAGCAGCCACCTCGTTTGGCACAATGAGCAGTTCTTC. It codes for CASSHLVWHNEQFF.

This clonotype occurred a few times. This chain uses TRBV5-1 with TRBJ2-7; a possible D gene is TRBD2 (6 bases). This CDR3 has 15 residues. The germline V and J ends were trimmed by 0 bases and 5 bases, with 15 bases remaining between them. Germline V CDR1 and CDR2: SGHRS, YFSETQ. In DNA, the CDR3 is TGCGCCAGCAGCTTGGAGGGCGGGGCCCCTAACGAGCAGTACTTC. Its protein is CASSLEGGAPNEQYF.